Reported below is one T cell receptor beta chain. What it binds is unknown. The germline V and J ends were trimmed by 7 bases and 1 base, with 11 bases remaining between them. CDR1 is MNHEY, CDR2 SMNVEV, per germline (reference sequence). This CDR3 spans 14 amino acids. The source of the sample is a study of Ad26.COV2.S vaccination and SARS-CoV-2 variants. Study background: Intramuscular Ad26.COV2.S at 5x10^10 or 1x10^11 viral particles.

Study-wide points: Measurement of non-spike TCR breadth gave similar results in vaccine and placebo recipients.

TCRdb's copy holds only in-frame clones and misses some; the assay was immunoSEQ multiplex PCR. The table lists a few hundred thousand clones, about four fifths of them singletons. Indicated treatment: 15 to 20 received Ad26.COV2.S at low or high dose, single or two shots; several received placebo; per-sample allocation not given. All samples were drawn on day 63, counting from the first vaccine or placebo injection. V usage is TRBV27 and J usage is TRBJ1-5; D is unclear. The receptor was derived from a person between 18 and 59 years old who received the Ad26.COV2.S COVID-19 vaccine or a placebo. Sequenced here: peripheral blood, sampled in a trial of Ad26.COV2.S vaccine versus placebo. The CDR3 protein is CASMITGSNQPQHF. The CDR3 DNA is TGTGCCAGCATGATAACCGGGAGCAATCAGCCCCAGCATTTT.